This T cell receptor beta chain is from a study of T cell responses to AZD1222 COVID-19 vaccine. About this clone: As yet, its antigen is unknown.

The V gene lost 0 bases and the J gene lost 1 base, with 3 bases spanning the gap. Germline CDR1 and CDR2: MRHNA and SNTAGT. The CDR3 runs 14 residues. Profiling relied on immunoSEQ multiplex PCR, and the TCRdb table lists in-frame clones only, not all of them. The sample includes about 120,000 clones, 88% of them seen just once. Study outcomes and limitations: At study baseline, merely over 5 AZD1222 recipients were seropositive.

This TCR was sampled from an adult in good health. This sample comprised peripheral blood, obtained on day 0 of AZD1222 vaccination. The chain carries TRBV6-4 and TRBJ2-2; unclear D gene. The CDR3 reads CASSDSKNTGELFF. CDR3 DNA: TGTGCCAGCAGTGACTCGAAGAACACCGGGGAGCTGTTTTTT.